This T cell receptor (beta chain) was observed in a study of CD8 T cells in Susac syndrome. The CDR3 runs to 19 residues. V lost 5 bases to trimming and J lost 0 bases; unmatched junction nucleotides: 15. Germline values: CDR1 SGHTA, CDR2 FQGNSA. Sequencing of TCR beta, carried out with a high-throughput approach, was applied to CD8+ and CD4+ T cells from the blood. The study used healthy donors as controls matched for age and sex. Isolation of CD8+ and CD4+ T cells was performed negatively, whereas enrichment of TEMRA cells was done by FACS. Reverse transcription used roughly 0.45 to 1 ug RNA and random hexamers. MiXCR, run by TCRdb on the immunoSEQ multiplex PCR reads, gives a single entry per CDR3 protein. The table includes about 130,000 distinct CDR3 sequences, around 96% detected once.

The J gene is TRBJ2-2, the V gene TRBV7-2; 7 bases align to TRBD1. Source material: CD4+ T cells from PBMCs. The origin of this receptor is a human donor in good health. CDR3 protein: CASSRTGVRSSSNTGELFF. The CDR3 nucleotides are TGTGCCAGCAGCCGAACAGGGGTTAGGTCTTCATCGAACACCGGGGAGCTGTTTTTT.